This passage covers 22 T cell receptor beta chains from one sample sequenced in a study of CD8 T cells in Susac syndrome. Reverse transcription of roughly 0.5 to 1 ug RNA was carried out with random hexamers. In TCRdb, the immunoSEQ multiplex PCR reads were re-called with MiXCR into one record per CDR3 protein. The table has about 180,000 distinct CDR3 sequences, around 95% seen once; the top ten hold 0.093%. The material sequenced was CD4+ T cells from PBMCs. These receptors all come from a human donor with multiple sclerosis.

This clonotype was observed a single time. CDR3 nucleotide sequence: TGTGCCAGCAGAAGGGGAGGCTCTGGGGCCAACGTCCTGACTTTC. Amino acid sequence: CASRRGGSGANVLTF. The V gene is TRBV27, the J gene TRBJ2-6; weak D call: TRBD2 (6 bases). The CDR3 has 15 amino acids. Germline assignment: CDR1 MNHEY and CDR2 SMNVEV (reference sequence). V was cut by 6 bases and J by 0 bases, with 9 bases left in between. Complete variable domain (other parts from reference TRBV27 and TRBJ2-6): EAQVTQNPRYLITVTGKKLTVTCSQNMNHEYMSWYRQDPGLGLRQIYYSMNVEVTDKGDVPEGYKVSRKEKRNFPLILESPSPNQTSLYFCASRRGGSGANVLTFGAGSRLTVL.

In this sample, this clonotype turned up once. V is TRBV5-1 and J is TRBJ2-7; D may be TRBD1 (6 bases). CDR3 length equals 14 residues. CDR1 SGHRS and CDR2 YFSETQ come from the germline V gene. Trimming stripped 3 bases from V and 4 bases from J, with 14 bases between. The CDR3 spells CASSSPHRAYEQYF. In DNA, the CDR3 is TGCGCCAGCAGCTCACCTCACAGGGCATACGAGCAGTACTTC.

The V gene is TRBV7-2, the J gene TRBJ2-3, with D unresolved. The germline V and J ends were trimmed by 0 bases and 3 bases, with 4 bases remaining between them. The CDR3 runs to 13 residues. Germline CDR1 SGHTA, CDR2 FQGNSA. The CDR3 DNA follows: TGTGCCAGCAGCTTAGCGATAACAGATACGCAGTATTTT. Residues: CASSLAITDTQYF.

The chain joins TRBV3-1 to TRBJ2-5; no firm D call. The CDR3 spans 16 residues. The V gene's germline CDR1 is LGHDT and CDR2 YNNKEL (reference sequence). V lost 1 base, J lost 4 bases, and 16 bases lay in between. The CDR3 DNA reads TGTGCCAGCAGCCAAGTTATTACACGTCGCGGAGAGACCCAGTACTTC. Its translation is CASSQVITRRGETQYF.

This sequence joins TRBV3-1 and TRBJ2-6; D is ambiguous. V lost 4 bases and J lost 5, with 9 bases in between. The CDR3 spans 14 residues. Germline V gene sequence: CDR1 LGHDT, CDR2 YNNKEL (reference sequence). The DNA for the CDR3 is TGTGCCAGCAGCCCCAACCAGCGGGCCAACGTCCTGACTTTC. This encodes CASSPNQRANVLTF.

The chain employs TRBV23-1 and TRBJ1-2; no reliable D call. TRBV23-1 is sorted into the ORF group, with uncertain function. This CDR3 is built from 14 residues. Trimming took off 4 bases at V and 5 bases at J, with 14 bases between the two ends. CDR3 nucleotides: TGCGCCAGCAGTCTCCGGCTTCCTGGGTATGGCTACACCTTC. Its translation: CASSLRLPGYGYTF.

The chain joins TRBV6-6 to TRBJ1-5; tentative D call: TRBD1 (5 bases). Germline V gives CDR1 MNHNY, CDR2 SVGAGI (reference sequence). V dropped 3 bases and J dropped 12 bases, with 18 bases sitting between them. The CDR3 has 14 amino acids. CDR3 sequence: CASSYSGGGNLQHF. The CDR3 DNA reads TGTGCCAGCAGTTATAGCGGTGGGGGTAATCTCCAGCATTTT.

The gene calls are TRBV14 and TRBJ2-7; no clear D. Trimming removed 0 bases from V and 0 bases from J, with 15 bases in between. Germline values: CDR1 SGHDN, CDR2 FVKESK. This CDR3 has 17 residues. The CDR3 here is CASSQDLRTAVSYEQYF. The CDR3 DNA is TGTGCCAGCAGCCAAGATCTGCGGACGGCCGTCTCCTACGAGCAGTACTTC.

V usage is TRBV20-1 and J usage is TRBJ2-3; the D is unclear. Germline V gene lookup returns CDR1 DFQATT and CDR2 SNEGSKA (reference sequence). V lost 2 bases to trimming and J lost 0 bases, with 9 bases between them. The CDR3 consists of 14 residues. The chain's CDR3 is CSARLKPSTDTQYF. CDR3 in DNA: TGCAGTGCTAGACTTAAACCTAGCACAGATACGCAGTATTTT.

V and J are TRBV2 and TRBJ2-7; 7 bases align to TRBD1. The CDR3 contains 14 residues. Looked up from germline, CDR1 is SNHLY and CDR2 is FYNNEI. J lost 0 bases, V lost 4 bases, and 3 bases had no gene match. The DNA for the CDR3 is TGTGCCAGCAGTGCCGACAGGGACTCCTACGAGCAGTACTTC. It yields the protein CASSADRDSYEQYF.

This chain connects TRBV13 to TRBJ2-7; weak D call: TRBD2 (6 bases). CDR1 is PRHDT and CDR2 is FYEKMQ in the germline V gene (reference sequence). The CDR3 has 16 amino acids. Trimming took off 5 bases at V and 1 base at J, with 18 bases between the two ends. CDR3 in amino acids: CASSLPWGDGSYEQYF. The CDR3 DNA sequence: TGTGCCAGCAGCCTGCCTTGGGGGGACGGGTCCTACGAGCAGTACTTC.

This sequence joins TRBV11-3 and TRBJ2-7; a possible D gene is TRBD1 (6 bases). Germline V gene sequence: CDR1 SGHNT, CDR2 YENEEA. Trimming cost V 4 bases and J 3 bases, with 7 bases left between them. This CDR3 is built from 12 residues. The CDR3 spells CASSSQGYEQYF. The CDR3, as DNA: TGTGCCAGCAGCTCACAGGGCTACGAGCAGTACTTC.

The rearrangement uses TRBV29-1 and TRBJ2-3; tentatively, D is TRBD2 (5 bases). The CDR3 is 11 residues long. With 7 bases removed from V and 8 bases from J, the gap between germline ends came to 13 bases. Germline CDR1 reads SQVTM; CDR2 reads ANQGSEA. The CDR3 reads CSAQSGITQYF. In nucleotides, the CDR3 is TGCAGCGCCCAGTCGGGGATTACGCAGTATTTT.

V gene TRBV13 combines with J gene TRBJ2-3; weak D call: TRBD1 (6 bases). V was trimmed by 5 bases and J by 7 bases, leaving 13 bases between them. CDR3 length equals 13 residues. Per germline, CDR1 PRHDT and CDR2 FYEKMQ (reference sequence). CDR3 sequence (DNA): TGTGCCAGCAGCGCTCAGGGGCGGAATACGCAGTATTTT. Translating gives CASSAQGRNTQYF.

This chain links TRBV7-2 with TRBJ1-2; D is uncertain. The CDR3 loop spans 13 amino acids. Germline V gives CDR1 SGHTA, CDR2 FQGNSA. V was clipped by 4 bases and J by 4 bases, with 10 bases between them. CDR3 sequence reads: CASSSRRSYGYTF. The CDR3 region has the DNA TGTGCCAGCAGCTCCCGAAGGTCCTATGGCTACACCTTC.

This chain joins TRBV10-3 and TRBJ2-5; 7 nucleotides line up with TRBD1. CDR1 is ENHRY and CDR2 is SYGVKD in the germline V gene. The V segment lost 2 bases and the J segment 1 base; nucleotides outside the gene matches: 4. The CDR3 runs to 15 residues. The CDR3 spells CAISETDRVQETQYF. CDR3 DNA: TGTGCCATCAGTGAGACAGACAGGGTCCAAGAGACCCAGTACTTC.

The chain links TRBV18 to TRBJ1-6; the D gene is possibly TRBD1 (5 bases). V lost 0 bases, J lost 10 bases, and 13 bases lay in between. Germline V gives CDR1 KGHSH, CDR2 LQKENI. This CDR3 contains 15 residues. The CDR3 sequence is CASSPPSGAKSPLHF. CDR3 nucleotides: TGTGCCAGCTCACCACCATCCGGGGCTAAATCACCCCTCCACTTT.

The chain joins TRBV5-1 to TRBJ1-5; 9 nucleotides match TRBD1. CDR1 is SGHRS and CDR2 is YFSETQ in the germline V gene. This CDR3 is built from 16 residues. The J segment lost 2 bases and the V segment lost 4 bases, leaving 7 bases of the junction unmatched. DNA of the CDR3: TGCGCCAGCAGCGAAACCACAGGGGGCGGCAATCAGCCCCAGCATTTT. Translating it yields CASSETTGGGNQPQHF.

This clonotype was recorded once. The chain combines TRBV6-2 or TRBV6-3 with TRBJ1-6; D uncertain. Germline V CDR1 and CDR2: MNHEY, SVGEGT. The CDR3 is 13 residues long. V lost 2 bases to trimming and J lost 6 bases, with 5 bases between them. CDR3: CASSYGSNSPLHF. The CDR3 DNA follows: TGTGCCAGCAGTTACGGGAGTAATTCACCCCTCCACTTT.

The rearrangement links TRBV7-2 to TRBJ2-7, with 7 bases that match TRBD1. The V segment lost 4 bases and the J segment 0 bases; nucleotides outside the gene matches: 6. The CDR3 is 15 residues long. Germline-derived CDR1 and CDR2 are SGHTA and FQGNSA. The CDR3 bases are TGTGCCAGCAGCTCAGACAGGGCGAGCTCCTACGAGCAGTACTTC. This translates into CASSSDRASSYEQYF.

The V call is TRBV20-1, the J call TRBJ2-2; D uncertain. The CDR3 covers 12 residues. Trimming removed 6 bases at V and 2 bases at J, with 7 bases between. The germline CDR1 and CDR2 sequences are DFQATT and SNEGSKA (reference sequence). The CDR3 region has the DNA TGCAGTGCCTCAATTAACACCGGGGAGCTGTTTTTT. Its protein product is CSASINTGELFF.

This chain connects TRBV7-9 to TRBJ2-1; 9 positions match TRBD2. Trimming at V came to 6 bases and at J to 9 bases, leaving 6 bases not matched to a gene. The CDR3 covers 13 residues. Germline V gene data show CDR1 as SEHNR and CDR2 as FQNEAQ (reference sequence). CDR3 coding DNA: TGTGCCAGCAGGAAACTAGCGGGCGGTGAGCAGTTCTTC. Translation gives CASRKLAGGEQFF.